Presented here are 15 T cell receptor beta chains from one specimen sequenced in a study of human T cells and chemical hapten exposure (TCRdb year 2021). Library creation used RACE. The instrument given in TCRdb is NextSeq 500. TCRdb trimmed the raw reads at Q25, called clones with MiXCR and kept productive beta chains. Every entry covers one CDR3 protein and lists the most common genes and DNA from its rows. Within this sample are under 65,000 distinct CDR3 sequences, with 9.3% of them counted one time only. Less than 5% of the sample is held by the ten biggest clonotypes. In the paper's terms, the time point label means: patch test 1, 2 weeks after DPC sensitization. The intended sense of this specimen's treatment or condition label: therapeutic diphenylcyclopropenone sensitization with weekly scalp DPC. The sample here was whole blood, taken in connection with sensitization to the hapten diphenylcyclopropenone (DPC). The receptors derive from a woman in her fifties or sixties with alopecia areata. Some clones in this sample may be carry-over from other donors' samples.

This clonotype has a handful of counts. The CDR3 sequence is CSARQTAFNYGYTF. The CDR3 DNA reads TGCAGCGCGCGTCAGACAGCTTTTAACTATGGCTACACCTTC. The rearrangement joins TRBV29-1 to TRBJ1-2; tentatively, D is TRBD1 (5 bases). This CDR3 spans 14 amino acids. Germline CDR1 is SQVTM and CDR2 is ANQGSEA. V lost 7 bases and J lost 1, with 16 bases in between.

This clonotype was seen at least ten times. This chain connects TRBV29-1 to TRBJ1-5; the D gene is possibly TRBD1 (6 bases). The V gene's germline CDR1 is SQVTM and CDR2 ANQGSEA. Deletions cut 8 bases from V and 4 bases from J, with 12 bases between. This CDR3 has 12 residues. CDR3 amino acids: CSSGGGNQPQHF. The CDR3 DNA is TGCAGCTCCGGGGGCGGAAATCAGCCCCAGCATTTT.

The genes are TRBV12-3 or TRBV12-4 and TRBJ2-5; TRBD1 is a possible D gene (5 bases). The CDR3 totals 13 residues. V lost 7 bases and J 1 base, leaving 10 bases between the germline ends. CDR3 protein: CASTLTVQETQYF. As DNA, the CDR3 is TGTGCCAGCACCCTGACAGTCCAAGAGACCCAGTACTTC.

This clonotype was seen repeatedly, ten times or more. The rearrangement links TRBV18 to TRBJ2-3; the D gene is possibly TRBD1 (6 bases). The CDR3 has 16 residues. V lost 5 bases to trimming and J lost 0 bases, with 15 bases between them. Per the germline V gene, CDR1 is KGHSH and CDR2 is LQKENI. In DNA, the CDR3 is TGTGCCAGCTCAGCCACAGCAGGGGCTAGCACAGATACGCAGTATTTT. This translates into CASSATAGASTDTQYF.

This clonotype was seen at least ten times. The chain has TRBV20-1 and TRBJ2-6; unclear D gene. The CDR3 runs to 13 residues. Germline V gives CDR1 DFQATT, CDR2 SNEGSKA (reference sequence). With 5 bases removed from V and 1 base from J, the gap between germline ends came to 6 bases. CDR3 region: CSAESSGANVLTF. The DNA for the CDR3 is TGCAGTGCTGAATCTTCTGGGGCCAACGTCCTGACTTTC.

This clonotype came up a few times. This CDR3 is CASSTKSRVYGYTF. CDR3 nucleotide sequence: TGTGCCAGTAGTACAAAGTCACGGGTCTATGGCTACACCTTC. The chain links TRBV19 to TRBJ1-2; no definite D call. The CDR3 has 14 amino acids. V gave up 4 bases and J gave up 4 bases, with 13 bases separating them. Per the germline V gene, CDR1 is LNHDA and CDR2 is SQIVND (reference sequence).

In this sample, this clonotype turned up many times. This rearrangement joins TRBV2 to TRBJ2-2; no firm D call. With 3 bases removed from V and 4 bases from J, the gap between germline ends came to 12 bases. Germline V gives CDR1 SNHLY, CDR2 FYNNEI. This CDR3 region has 15 residues. CDR3 nucleotides: TGTGCCAGCAGTGATTTATCTACGGGCACCGGGGAGCTGTTTTTT. It specifies CASSDLSTGTGELFF.

The V call is TRBV20-1, the J call TRBJ1-2; D is unclear. The germline V and J ends were trimmed by 0 bases and 2 bases, with 4 bases remaining between them. From germline, CDR1 is DFQATT and CDR2 SNEGSKA (reference sequence). The CDR3 spans 12 residues. The CDR3 sequence: CSAREQNYGYTF. CDR3 DNA: TGCAGTGCTAGAGAACAGAACTATGGCTACACCTTC.

This clonotype was detected many times. V is TRBV2 and J is TRBJ2-1; TRBD1 agrees at 8 bases. Trimming removed 6 bases from V and 2 bases from J; junction bases left unmatched: 6. This CDR3 has 15 amino acids. CDR1 and CDR2 (germline): SNHLY, FYNNEI. As DNA, the CDR3 is TGTGCCAGCAGAGGACAGGGTCGGGCCTACAATGAGCAGTTCTTC. Translating it yields CASRGQGRAYNEQFF.

The table lists this clonotype with many counts. The rearrangement joins TRBV7-9 to TRBJ1-2, with D hard to call. The V gene lost 4 bases and the J gene lost 3 bases, with 12 bases spanning the gap. The CDR3 length is 14 residues. CDR1 and CDR2 (germline): SEHNR, FQNEAQ (reference sequence). CDR3 amino acids: CASSSRGGDYGYTF. CDR3 bases: TGTGCCAGCAGCTCACGGGGAGGAGACTATGGCTACACCTTC.

In its sample, this clonotype was seen many times. The J gene is TRBJ1-1, the V gene TRBV28; 8 bases map to TRBD1. Germline V gives CDR1 MDHEN, CDR2 SYDVKM. V dropped 2 bases and J dropped 13; count of bases not matched to a gene: 6. This CDR3 has 12 amino acids. CDR3 bases: TGTGCCAGCAGTTTAAGGCAGGGGGCGGATTTCTTT. Encoded protein: CASSLRQGADFF. The complete variable domain, with remaining parts taken from reference TRBV28 and TRBJ1-1, reads DVKVTQSSRYLVKRTGEKVFLECVQDMDHENMFWYRQDPGLGLRLIYFSYDVKMKEKGDIPEGYSVSREKKERFSLILESASTNQTSMYLCASSLRQGADFFGQGTRLTVV.

This clonotype was seen at least ten times. The gene calls are TRBV5-1 and TRBJ1-6; D uncertain. Germline V gene lookup returns CDR1 SGHRS and CDR2 YFSETQ. The CDR3 totals 16 residues. The V and J ends lost 1 base and 7 bases respectively, with 15 bases between them. DNA of the CDR3: TGCGCCAGCAGCTTGTTGCAGTCGAGTGGGAATTCACCCCTCCACTTT. Translated, it gives CASSLLQSSGNSPLHF.

This clonotype was detected ten times or more. The chain is built from TRBV5-1 and TRBJ1-1; D remains unclear. Looked up from germline, CDR1 is SGHRS and CDR2 is YFSETQ. Deletions cut 4 bases from V and 0 bases from J, with 10 bases between. The CDR3 spans 14 residues. CDR3 loop: CASSRTAMNTEAFF. In DNA, the CDR3 is TGCGCCAGCAGCCGGACGGCCATGAACACTGAAGCTTTCTTT.

This clonotype has at least ten counts. The V call is TRBV3-1, the J call TRBJ2-3; perhaps TRBD1 as D (5 bases). CDR3 size: 15 residues. Germline V gene sequence: CDR1 LGHDT, CDR2 YNNKEL (reference sequence). Trimming took off 1 base at V and 7 bases at J, with 15 bases between the two ends. CDR3 loop: CASSQGGARGNTQYF. The CDR3 nucleotides read TGTGCCAGCAGCCAAGGAGGAGCTAGGGGAAATACGCAGTATTTT.

This clonotype came up many times. This sequence joins TRBV12-3 or TRBV12-4 and TRBJ2-1; TRBD2 matches 8 bases. The junction had 11 bases not matched to a gene; V was cut back by 6 bases and J by 10 bases. The CDR3 runs 14 residues. CDR3 region: CASRRLGTGGEQFF. The CDR3 DNA reads as TGTGCCAGCAGGCGACTCGGGACGGGGGGGGAGCAGTTCTTC.